Sequencing of this T cell receptor (beta chain) was carried out in a study of a mutant IDH1 vaccine in newly diagnosed glioma. Whole-study results and caveats: Top-clonotype changes in peripheral T cells seemed unrelated to pseudoprogression.

The CDR3 has 13 residues. Deletions cut 7 bases from V and 0 bases from J, with 4 bases between. The germline V gene encodes CDR1 SEHNR and CDR2 FQNEAQ (reference sequence). Profiled with immunoSEQ multiplex PCR; TCRdb holds only in-frame clones, not every one. There are 25,000 to 35,000 clones in the sample; around 90% occur only once, and 2.5% to 3.5% lies in the top ten. Time point in this sample: week 5, during vaccination. Each dose delivered 300 ug of mutant IDH1 20-mer peptide subcutaneously with imiquimod. Points on this clone: Antigen specificity is unknown.

The sequenced sample was peripheral blood mononuclear cells (PBMCs), obtained from a glioma patient whose treatment included an IDH1 peptide vaccine. This receptor was identified in a woman aged 40 to 49 with glioma. Some clones in this sample may be carry-over from other donors' samples. The chain carries TRBV7-9 and TRBJ2-6; D call uncertain. As DNA, the CDR3 is TGTGCCAGCACACCCTCTGGGGCCAACGTCCTGACTTTC. Translation: CASTPSGANVLTF.